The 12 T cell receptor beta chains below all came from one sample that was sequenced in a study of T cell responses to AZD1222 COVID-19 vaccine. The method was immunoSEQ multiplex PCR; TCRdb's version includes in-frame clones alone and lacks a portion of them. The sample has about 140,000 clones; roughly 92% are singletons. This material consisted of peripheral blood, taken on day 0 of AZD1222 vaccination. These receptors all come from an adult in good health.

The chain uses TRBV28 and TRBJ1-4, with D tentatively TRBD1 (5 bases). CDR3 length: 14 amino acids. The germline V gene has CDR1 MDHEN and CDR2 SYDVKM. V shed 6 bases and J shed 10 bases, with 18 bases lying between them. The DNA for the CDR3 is TGTGCCAGCAGCCCCGGGACGGGGAGCGGAAAACTGTTTTTT. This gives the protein CASSPGTGSGKLFF.

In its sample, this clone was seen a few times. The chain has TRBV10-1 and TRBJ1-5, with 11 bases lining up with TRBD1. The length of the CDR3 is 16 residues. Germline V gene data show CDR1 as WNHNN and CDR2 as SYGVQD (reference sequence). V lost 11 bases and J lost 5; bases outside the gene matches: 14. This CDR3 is CAPQPRGTGGYQPQHF. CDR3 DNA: TGCGCCCCACAGCCCCGCGGGACAGGGGGGTATCAGCCCCAGCATTTT.

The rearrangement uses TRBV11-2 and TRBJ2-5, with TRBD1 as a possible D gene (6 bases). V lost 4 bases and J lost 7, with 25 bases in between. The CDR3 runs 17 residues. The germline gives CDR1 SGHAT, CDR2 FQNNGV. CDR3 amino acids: CASSSLTGRLPLWTQYF. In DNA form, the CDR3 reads TGTGCCAGCAGCTCCTTGACAGGCCGCCTTCCTTTGTGGACCCAGTACTTC.

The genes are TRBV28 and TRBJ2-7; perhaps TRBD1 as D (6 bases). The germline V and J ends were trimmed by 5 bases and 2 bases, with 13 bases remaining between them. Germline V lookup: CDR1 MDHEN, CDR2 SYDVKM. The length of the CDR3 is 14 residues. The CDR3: CASSLKGVPYEQYF. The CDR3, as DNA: TGTGCCAGCAGTCTTAAGGGGGTACCCTACGAGCAGTACTTC.

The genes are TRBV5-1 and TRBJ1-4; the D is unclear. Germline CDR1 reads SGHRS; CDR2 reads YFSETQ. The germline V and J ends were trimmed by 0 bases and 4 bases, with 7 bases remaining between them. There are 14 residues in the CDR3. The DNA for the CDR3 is TGCGCCAGCAGCTTGGGTAATCTTAATGAAAAACTGTTTTTT. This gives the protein CASSLGNLNEKLFF.

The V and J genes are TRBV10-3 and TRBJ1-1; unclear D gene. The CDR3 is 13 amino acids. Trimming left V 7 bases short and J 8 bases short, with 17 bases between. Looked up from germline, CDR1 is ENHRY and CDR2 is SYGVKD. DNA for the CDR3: TGTGCCATCAAGGAGGAGGCGGGTTTGGAAGCTTTCTTT. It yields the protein CAIKEEAGLEAFF.

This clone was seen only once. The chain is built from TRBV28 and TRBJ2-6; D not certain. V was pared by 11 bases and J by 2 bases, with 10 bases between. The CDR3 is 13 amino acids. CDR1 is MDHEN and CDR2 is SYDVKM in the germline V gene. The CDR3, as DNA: TGTGCCGCCTTGAGTCCTGGGGCCAACGTCCTGACTTTC. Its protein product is CAALSPGANVLTF. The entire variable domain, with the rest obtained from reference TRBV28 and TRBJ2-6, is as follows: DVKVTQSSRYLVKRTGEKVFLECVQDMDHENMFWYRQDPGLGLRLIYFSYDVKMKEKGDIPEGYSVSREKKERFSLILESASTNQTSMYLCAALSPGANVLTFGAGSRLTVL.

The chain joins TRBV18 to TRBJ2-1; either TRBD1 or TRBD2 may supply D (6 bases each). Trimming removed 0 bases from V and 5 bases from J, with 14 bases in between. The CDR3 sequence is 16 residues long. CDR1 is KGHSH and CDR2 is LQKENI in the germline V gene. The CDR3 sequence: CASSPPKGGQNNEQFF. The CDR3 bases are TGTGCCAGCTCACCACCGAAAGGGGGGCAAAACAATGAGCAGTTCTTC. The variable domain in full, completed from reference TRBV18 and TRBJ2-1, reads NAGVMQNPRHLVRRRGQEARLRCSPMKGHSHVYWYRQLPEEGLKFMVYLQKENIIDESGMPKERFSAEFPKEGPSILRIQQVVRGDSAAYFCASSPPKGGQNNEQFFGPGTRLTVL.

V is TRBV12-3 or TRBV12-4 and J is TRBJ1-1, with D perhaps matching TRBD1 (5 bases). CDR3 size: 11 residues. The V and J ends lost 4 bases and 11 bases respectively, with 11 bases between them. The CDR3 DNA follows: TGTGCCAGCAGTTCCGGGGGTTCGGCTTTCTTT. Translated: CASSSGGSAFF.

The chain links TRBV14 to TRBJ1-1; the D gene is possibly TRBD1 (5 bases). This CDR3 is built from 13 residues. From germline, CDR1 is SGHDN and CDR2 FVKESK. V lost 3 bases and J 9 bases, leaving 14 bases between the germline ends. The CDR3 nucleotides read TGTGCCAGCAGCCACAATAGGGGCGACCAAGCTTTCTTT. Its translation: CASSHNRGDQAFF.

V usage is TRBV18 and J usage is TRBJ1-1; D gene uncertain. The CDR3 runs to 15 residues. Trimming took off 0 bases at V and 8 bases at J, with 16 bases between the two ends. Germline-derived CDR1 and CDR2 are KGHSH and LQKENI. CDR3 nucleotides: TGTGCCAGCTCACCACCGATGGCGAACGGGAAGGAAGCTTTCTTT. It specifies CASSPPMANGKEAFF.

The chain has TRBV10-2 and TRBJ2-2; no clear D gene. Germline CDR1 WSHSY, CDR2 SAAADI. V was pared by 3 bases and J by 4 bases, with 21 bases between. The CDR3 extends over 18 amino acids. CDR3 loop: CASSDLRDKPTGTGELFF. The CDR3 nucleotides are TGCGCCAGCAGTGACCTCCGAGACAAGCCAACTGGCACCGGGGAGCTGTTTTTT.